The TCR beta chain under discussion was sequenced for a study of CD8 T cells in acute hepatitis C reinfection. Findings of the study overall: Diversity was high, without significant differences between resolver and chronic groups.

Time point of the sample: naive CD8 control sorted from an acute-time-point sample. Assay: immunoSEQ multiplex PCR; the TCRdb copy retains only in-frame clones and omits some. The sample has about 38,000 clones; 80% to 90% are singletons. On this clone itself: Its antigen remains unidentified.

This receptor was obtained from a man aged 25-40 years with chronic hepatitis C. The sequenced sample consisted of naive CD8+ T cells from PBMCs.

This CDR3 reads CSVEEGGYEQYF. The CDR3 DNA sequence: TGCAGCGTTGAAGAGGGAGGCTACGAGCAGTACTTC. The J gene is TRBJ2-7, the V gene TRBV29-1; D is perhaps TRBD2 (6 bases). The CDR3 consists of 12 residues. V gave up 0 bases and J gave up 3 bases, with 6 bases separating them. Per germline, CDR1 SQVTM and CDR2 ANQGSEA.